This TCR beta chain originates from a study of vaccination effects on CD4 cells after COVID-19. About the study: Each participant received a vaccine that was either BNT162b2 or mRNA-1273, given as two doses.

Prior to sequencing, the ViraFEST assay stimulated PBMC with viral peptide pools, which expanded the antigen-specific CD4+ T cells. At the end of around eleven days of culture, CD4+ T cells were isolated. Neither prior SARS-CoV-2 infection nor positive nucleocapsid antibodies were present in the vaccine recipients. Every well got around 1.9 million PBMC, which were grown with about 10 IU/ml IL-2 and 10 ug/ml peptides. Concerning this clone itself: Its cognate antigen is unknown. Distinct nucleotide sequences in the sample also encode this CDR3.

Sequencing was performed with immunoSEQ multiplex PCR; in TCRdb, only in-frame clones are kept and a portion is missing. The sample consists of about 41,000 clones, around 68% of them appearing once. The sequencing used CD4+ T cells from PBMCs cultured with HCoV-OC43 spike peptides, collected before COVID-19 vaccination. Subset here: HCoV-OC43 spike overlapping peptide pool stimulation. The sequence came from a human donor who received a COVID-19 vaccine.

The CDR3 DNA reads as TGCGCCAGCAGCTTGGCCGCGGGCGGGACTGAAGCTTTCTTT. Its protein is CASSLAAGGTEAFF. The chain combines TRBV5-1 with TRBJ1-1; D gene ambiguous. Germline V gene sequence: CDR1 SGHRS, CDR2 YFSETQ. V dropped 0 bases and J dropped 5 bases, with 11 bases sitting between them. CDR3 length: 14 residues.